Listed below are T cell receptor beta chains from one sample, sequenced in a study of cytomegalovirus exposure and HLA in healthy donors. The method was immunoSEQ multiplex PCR; TCRdb's version includes in-frame clones alone and lacks a portion of them. The data contain fewer than 200,000 clones, around 96% of them singletons. The sample was PBMCs. The receptors shown here come from a woman younger than 35 in good health and CMV-seronegative. CDR3s include the opening cysteine and the closing phenylalanine or tryptophan. Each record gives: CDR3 DNA, CDR3 protein, J gene, CDR3 length, clone size, V gene, D gene. The D gene is left open where the match is weak. Clone size is not always given. Where it is, it says once, few, many or a class for expanded clones.

CDR3nt: TGTGCCAGCTCACCACTCCTCAGGGTTAGCTCTGGAAACACCATATATTTT; CDR3aa: CASSPLLRVSSGNTIYF; j_gene: TRBJ1-3; len: 17; abundance: NA; v_gene: TRBV18; d_gene: NA
CDR3nt: TGTGCCAGCAGCTTACTCCGGGACACCGAAGCTTTCTTT; CDR3aa: CASSLLRDTEAFF; j_gene: TRBJ1-1; len: 13; abundance: NA; v_gene: TRBV7-8; d_gene: NA
CDR3nt: TGTGCCAGCAGCGTCGGGACTAGCGGGGGCGAGACCCAGTACTTC; CDR3aa: CASSVGTSGGETQYF; j_gene: TRBJ2-5; len: 15; abundance: NA; v_gene: TRBV9; d_gene: TRBD2
CDR3nt: TGTGCCAGCAACGAGCGGGGGGTAGGCACCGGGGAGCTGTTTTTT; CDR3aa: CASNERGVGTGELFF; j_gene: TRBJ2-2; len: 15; abundance: NA; v_gene: TRBV9; d_gene: TRBD2
CDR3nt: TGTGCCAGCAGTTACCCGGGGACAGATACGCAGTATTTT; CDR3aa: CASSYPGTDTQYF; j_gene: TRBJ2-3; len: 13; abundance: NA; v_gene: TRBV6-6; d_gene: NA
CDR3nt: TGTGCCAGCCGCGTTGAAGTGCTCAACACTGAAGCTTTCTTT; CDR3aa: CASRVEVLNTEAFF; j_gene: TRBJ1-1; len: 14; abundance: once; v_gene: TRBV2; d_gene: NA
CDR3nt: TGTGCCAGCAGTTTGAATCGGGACTACAATGAGCAGTTCTTC; CDR3aa: CASSLNRDYNEQFF; j_gene: TRBJ2-1; len: 14; abundance: NA; v_gene: TRBV27; d_gene: NA
CDR3nt: TGTGCCAGCAGCTCCGGGACTCAGCAAGAGACCCAGTACTTC; CDR3aa: CASSSGTQQETQYF; j_gene: TRBJ2-5; len: 14; abundance: NA; v_gene: TRBV5-6; d_gene: NA
CDR3nt: TGTGCCAGCAGACAGGGTCTTTGGGGATCGGCCAAAAACATTCAGTACTTC; CDR3aa: CASRQGLWGSAKNIQYF; j_gene: TRBJ2-4; len: 17; abundance: NA; v_gene: TRBV2; d_gene: NA
CDR3nt: TGCGCCAGCAGCCAAGCGAACAGGGGCCTCTCCGAGCAGTACTTC; CDR3aa: CASSQANRGLSEQYF; j_gene: TRBJ2-7; len: 15; abundance: NA; v_gene: TRBV4-1; d_gene: TRBD1
CDR3nt: TGTGCCAGCAGTCCCCGGACAGGGGACCCCTCTGGAAACACCATATATTTT; CDR3aa: CASSPRTGDPSGNTIYF; j_gene: TRBJ1-3; len: 17; abundance: NA; v_gene: TRBV27; d_gene: TRBD1
CDR3nt: TGCAGCGTTGACAGGGGGGATGAAAAACTGTTTTTT; CDR3aa: CSVDRGDEKLFF; j_gene: TRBJ1-4; len: 12; abundance: NA; v_gene: TRBV29-1; d_gene: TRBD1
CDR3nt: TGCGCCAGCAGCTTGGAACGGGTCAATCAGCCCCAGCATTTT; CDR3aa: CASSLERVNQPQHF; j_gene: TRBJ1-5; len: 14; abundance: NA; v_gene: TRBV5-1; d_gene: NA
CDR3nt: TGTGCCAGCAGCCGGGACAGGGGGGACGAGCAGTACTTC; CDR3aa: CASSRDRGDEQYF; j_gene: TRBJ2-7; len: 13; abundance: NA; v_gene: TRBV7-9; d_gene: TRBD1
CDR3nt: TGCGCCAGCAGCGGGGGGCCGCGGGACAGTTCCCGGGAGACCCAGTACTTC; CDR3aa: CASSGGPRDSSRETQYF; j_gene: TRBJ2-5; len: 17; abundance: NA; v_gene: TRBV5-1; d_gene: NA
CDR3nt: TGTGCCAGCAGCTTGGGGAGACAGGCTATCGAACAGCCCCAGCATTTT; CDR3aa: CASSLGRQAIEQPQHF; j_gene: TRBJ1-5; len: 16; abundance: NA; v_gene: TRBV5-5; d_gene: NA
CDR3nt: TGCGCCAGCAGTCAAATGCTCTACTTAGGGGTTCGCAATCAGCCCCAGCATTTT; CDR3aa: CASSQMLYLGVRNQPQHF; j_gene: TRBJ1-5; len: 18; abundance: NA; v_gene: TRBV23-1; d_gene: NA
CDR3nt: TGTGCCAGCAGCAAGGAAAGTTGGACAGGGGCGTCTGAAGCTTTCTTT; CDR3aa: CASSKESWTGASEAFF; j_gene: TRBJ1-1; len: 16; abundance: NA; v_gene: TRBV9; d_gene: TRBD1
CDR3nt: TGCGCCAGCAGGGACGGACTAGCGGTATCCTACGAGCAGTACTTC; CDR3aa: CASRDGLAVSYEQYF; j_gene: TRBJ2-7; len: 15; abundance: NA; v_gene: TRBV5-1; d_gene: TRBD2
CDR3nt: TGTGCCAGCAGCACCGGGACAGCGGACTATGGCTACACCTTC; CDR3aa: CASSTGTADYGYTF; j_gene: TRBJ1-2; len: 14; abundance: NA; v_gene: TRBV7-9; d_gene: TRBD1
CDR3nt: TGCGCCAGCAGCCAGGCCCCGGGGGGGCTCTATGGCTACACCTTC; CDR3aa: CASSQAPGGLYGYTF; j_gene: TRBJ1-2; len: 15; abundance: NA; v_gene: TRBV4-3; d_gene: NA
CDR3nt: TGTGCCAGCTCACCCGTAGGGGTGGATTCACCCCTCCACTTT; CDR3aa: CASSPVGVDSPLHF; j_gene: TRBJ1-6; len: 14; abundance: NA; v_gene: TRBV18; d_gene: NA
CDR3nt: TGTGCCAGCAGTACTCCGGGACAGGGGAAAGAGACCCAGTACTTC; CDR3aa: CASSTPGQGKETQYF; j_gene: TRBJ2-5; len: 15; abundance: NA; v_gene: TRBV5-4; d_gene: TRBD1
CDR3nt: TGCGCCAGCAGCCAAGAGGTGGCGGCGTCTTCTGAAAAACTGTTTTTT; CDR3aa: CASSQEVAASSEKLFF; j_gene: TRBJ1-4; len: 16; abundance: NA; v_gene: TRBV4-1; d_gene: NA